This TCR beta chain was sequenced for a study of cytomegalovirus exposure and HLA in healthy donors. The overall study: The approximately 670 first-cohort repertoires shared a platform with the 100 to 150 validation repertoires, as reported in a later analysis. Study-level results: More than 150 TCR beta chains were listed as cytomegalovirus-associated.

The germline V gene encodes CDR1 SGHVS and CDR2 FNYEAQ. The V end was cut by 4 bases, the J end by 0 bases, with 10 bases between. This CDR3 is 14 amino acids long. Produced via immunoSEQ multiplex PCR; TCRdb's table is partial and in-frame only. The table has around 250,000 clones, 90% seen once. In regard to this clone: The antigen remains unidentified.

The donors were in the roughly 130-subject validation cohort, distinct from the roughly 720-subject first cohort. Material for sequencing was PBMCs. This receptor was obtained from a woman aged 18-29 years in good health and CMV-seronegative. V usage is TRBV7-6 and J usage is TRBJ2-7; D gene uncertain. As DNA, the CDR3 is TGTGCCAGCAGCTCATCTTCTAGCTCCTACGAGCAGTACTTC. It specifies CASSSSSSSYEQYF. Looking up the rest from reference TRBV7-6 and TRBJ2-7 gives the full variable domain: GAGVSQSPRYKVTKRGQDVALRCDPISGHVSLYWYRQALGQGPEFLTYFNYEAQQDKSGLPNDRFSAERPEGSISTLTIQRTEQRDSAMYRCASSSSSSSYEQYFGPGTRLTVT.